The entry that follows covers one T cell receptor beta chain sequence. This clonotype was counted only a few times. Its antigen is still unknown. No much larger clone exists at a distance of one base, and base qualities are not known. These data belong to a study of post-analysis software for immune sequencing data (dated by TCRdb to between 2014 and 2017). As for the study more broadly: Relapsing-remitting, secondary progressive and progressive-relapsing multiple sclerosis were recorded as disease courses, and subtype annotation was lacking for some patients. A subset of samples was prepared in parallel using single-end sample barcoding, then pooled and co-amplified after Illumina adapter ligation. Patient repertoires were compared against around 10 previously published healthy control repertoires from donors aged roughly 6 to 28 years. Results and caveats for the whole study, not just this receptor: Normalized Chao1 diversity was significantly lower in multiple sclerosis patients than controls, suggesting substantial peripheral T-cell clonal expansion. Patients showed significantly higher frequencies than controls for about five TRBV segments, among them TRBV5-6, TRBV5-1 and TRBV20-1. The control group was slightly older than the multiple sclerosis patient group. Direct clustering with F measure revealed strong co-clustering of samples prepared in the same batch, which led to a batch-effect correction.

Receptor libraries were prepared by PCR. TCRdb names Illumina HiSeq 2500 as the instrument used. Unique molecular identifiers were incorporated into TCR beta cDNA libraries to reduce PCR and sequencing biases. Some 500,000 cDNA molecules were obtained per 1 to 10 million input T cells, so each molecule approximated one T cell. Patient libraries were prepared and sequenced with the same protocol used for the earlier healthy control dataset. Samples belonging to the same batch were prepared together, multiplexed and sequenced on a shared HiSeq lane. From the authors' description of their analysis: Raw barcoded reads were processed with MIGEC, discarding single-read molecular identifier groups before consensus assembly and CDR3 extraction. VDJtools was used for post-analysis of the clonotype tables, with diversity normalized by down-sampling every dataset to the smallest sample size. To correct batch-related cross-sample contamination, repertoire overlap clustering matched CDR3 amino acid sequences but not nucleotide sequences. TCRdb handled the public reads itself, with Q25 trimming in fastp and clone calling in MiXCR, and kept productive beta chains. Each entry merges the rows of one CDR3 protein and shows their most common DNA and genes. The V and J calls come from TCRdb's annotation, not from the publication. Here the sample has hundreds of thousands of distinct CDR3 sequences; roughly 27% occur a single time. Jointly, the top ten make up more than 0.55% of the sample.

To demonstrate the VDJtools post-analysis software, TCR beta repertoires were profiled from the peripheral blood of more than ten young patients with multiple sclerosis. Multiple sclerosis patients were children and adolescents aged about 6 to 17 years. Trimming costs V 8 bases and J 0 bases, and their ends lie 11 bases apart. The CDR3 starts with the cysteine, ends with the phenylalanine, and has 15 residues. Only the CDR3 portion is preserved as DNA: 45 bases, with reading frame beginning at the first base. The germline V gene supplies CDR1 MNHEY and CDR2 SVGEGT. Sequencing was done on a sample of blood. This chain is built from TRBV6-2 or TRBV6-3 and TRBJ2-6, with the D gene too uncertain to name. The TCR originated in a girl between 10 and 17 years old with multiple sclerosis. CDR3 loop: CASGLGSSGANVLTF. The DNA reads as follows: TGTGCCAGCGGTCTGGGTAGCTCTGGGGCCAACGTCCTGACTTTC.